This TCR beta chain was captured by sequencing in a study of blood T cell repertoires in COVID-19. Study background: Samples taken during acute and convalescent COVID-19 were collected in the United States, Italy and Spain.

Trimming stripped 3 bases from V and 8 bases from J, with 13 bases between. The germline V gene has CDR1 SGHDN and CDR2 FVKESK. CDR3 length: 13 residues. Profiled with immunoSEQ multiplex PCR; TCRdb holds only in-frame clones, not every one. The sample shows under 300,000 clones, about 90% of them seen only once. Participant ages covered about 18 to 89 years across about two dozen US areas. Participants had their cohort set by participant-reported clinical history. J is TRBJ1-1 and V is TRBV14, with no clear D. The origin of this receptor is a woman aged 35 to 49 who had been exposed to COVID-19. Sequenced sample: PBMCs or T cells enriched from blood (not recorded which). The CDR3 loop reads CASSHLSTHEAFF. CDR3 sequence (DNA): TGTGCCAGCAGCCATTTGTCGACTCACGAAGCTTTCTTT.